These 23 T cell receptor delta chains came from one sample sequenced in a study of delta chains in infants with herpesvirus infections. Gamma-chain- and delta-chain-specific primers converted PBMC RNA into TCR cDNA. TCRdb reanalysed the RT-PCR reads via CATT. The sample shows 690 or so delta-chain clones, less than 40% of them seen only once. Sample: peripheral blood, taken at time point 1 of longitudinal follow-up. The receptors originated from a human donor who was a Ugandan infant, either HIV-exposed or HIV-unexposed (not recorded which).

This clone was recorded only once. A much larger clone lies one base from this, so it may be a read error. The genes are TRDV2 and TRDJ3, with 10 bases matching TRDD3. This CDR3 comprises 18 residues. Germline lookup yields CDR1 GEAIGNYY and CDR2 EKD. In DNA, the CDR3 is TGTGCCCGTGACACCGTGCTGGGGGATACCTGGGACACCCGACAGATGTTTTTC. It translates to CARDTVLGDTWDTRQMFF.

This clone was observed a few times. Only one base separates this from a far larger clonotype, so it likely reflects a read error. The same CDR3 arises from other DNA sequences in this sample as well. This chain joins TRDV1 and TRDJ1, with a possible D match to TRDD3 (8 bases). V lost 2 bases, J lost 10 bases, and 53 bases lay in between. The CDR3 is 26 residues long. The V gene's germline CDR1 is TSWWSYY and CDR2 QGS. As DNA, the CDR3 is TGTGCTCTTGGGGAATTGGGGGGTCTTTCCTACTGGTACCTTGGGGGATCTCCCCTGGAGTGCAATGGACTCATCTTT. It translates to CALGELGGLSYWYLGGSPLECNGLIF.

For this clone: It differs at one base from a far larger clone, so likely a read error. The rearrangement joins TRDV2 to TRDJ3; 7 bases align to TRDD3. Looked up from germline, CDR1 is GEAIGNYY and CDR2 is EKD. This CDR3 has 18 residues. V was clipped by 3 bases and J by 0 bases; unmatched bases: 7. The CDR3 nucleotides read TGTGCCTGTGACGTACTGGGGTATAGCTCCTGGGACACCCGACAGATGTTTTTC. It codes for CACDVLGYSSWDTRQMFF.

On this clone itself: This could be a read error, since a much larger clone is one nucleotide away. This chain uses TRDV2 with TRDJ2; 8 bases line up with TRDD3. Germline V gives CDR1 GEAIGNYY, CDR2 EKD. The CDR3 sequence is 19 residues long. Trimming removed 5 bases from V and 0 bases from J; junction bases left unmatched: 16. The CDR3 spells CACGSIYWGGTALTAQLFF. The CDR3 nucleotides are TGTGCCTGTGGCTCGATCTACTGGGGGGGGACCGCTTTGACAGCACAACTCTTCTTT.

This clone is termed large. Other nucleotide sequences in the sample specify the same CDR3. The CDR3, as DNA: TGTGCCTGTGACACCGTACTGGGGGATACCTGGGACACCCGACAGATGTTTTTC. This codes for CACDTVLGDTWDTRQMFF. The chain employs TRDV2 and TRDJ3; 11 positions agree with TRDD3. This CDR3 spans 18 amino acids. CDR1 is GEAIGNYY, CDR2 EKD, per germline. V lost 0 bases, J lost 2 bases, and 2 bases stayed unmatched.

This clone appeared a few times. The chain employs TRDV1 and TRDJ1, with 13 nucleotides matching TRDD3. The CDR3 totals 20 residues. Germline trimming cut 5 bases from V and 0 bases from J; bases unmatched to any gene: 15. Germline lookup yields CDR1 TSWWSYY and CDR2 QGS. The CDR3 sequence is CALGKGGLPTGGYDTDKLIF. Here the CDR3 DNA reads TGTGCTCTTGGGAAAGGTGGCCTTCCTACTGGGGGATACGACACCGATAAACTCATCTTT.

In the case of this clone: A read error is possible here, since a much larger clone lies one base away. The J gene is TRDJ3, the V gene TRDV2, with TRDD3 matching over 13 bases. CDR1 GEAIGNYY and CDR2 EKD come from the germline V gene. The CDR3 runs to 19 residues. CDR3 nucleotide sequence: TGTGCCTGTGACATACTGGGGGATACGAGCTCCTGGGACACCCGACAGACGTTTTTC. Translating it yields CACDILGDTSSWDTRQTFF.

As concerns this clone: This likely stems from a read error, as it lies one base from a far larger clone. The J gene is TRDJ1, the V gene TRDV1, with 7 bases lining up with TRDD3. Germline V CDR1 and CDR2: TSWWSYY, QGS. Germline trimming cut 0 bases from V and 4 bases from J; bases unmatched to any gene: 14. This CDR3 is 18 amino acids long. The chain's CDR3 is CALGELPPLVDTNDKLIF. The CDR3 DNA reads TGTGCTCTTGGGGAACTTCCCCCCCTGGTGGATACGAACGATAAACTCATCTTT.

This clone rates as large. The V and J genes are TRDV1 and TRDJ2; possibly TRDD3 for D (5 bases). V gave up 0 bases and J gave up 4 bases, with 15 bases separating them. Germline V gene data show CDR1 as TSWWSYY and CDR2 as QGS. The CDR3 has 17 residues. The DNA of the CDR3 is TGTGCTCTTGGGGAACTAAACCCGGGGGCTACGACAGCACAACTCTTCTTT. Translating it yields CALGELNPGATTAQLFF.

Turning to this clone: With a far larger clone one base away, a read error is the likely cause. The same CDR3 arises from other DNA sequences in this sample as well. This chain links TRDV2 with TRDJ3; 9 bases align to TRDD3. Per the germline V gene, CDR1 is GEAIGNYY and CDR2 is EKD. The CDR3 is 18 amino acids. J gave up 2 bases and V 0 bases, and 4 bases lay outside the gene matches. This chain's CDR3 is CACDTVLGDTWDTRQMFF. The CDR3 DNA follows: TGTGCCTGTGACACCGTACTGGGGGACACCTGGGACACCCGACAGATGTTTTTC.

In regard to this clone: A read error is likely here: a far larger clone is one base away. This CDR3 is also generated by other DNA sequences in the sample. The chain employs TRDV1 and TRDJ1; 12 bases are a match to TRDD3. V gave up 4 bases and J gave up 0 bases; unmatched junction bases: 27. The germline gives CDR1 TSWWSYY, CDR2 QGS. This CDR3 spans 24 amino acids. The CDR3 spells CALGVLRGTLGDTRGALYTDKLIF. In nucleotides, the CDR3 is TGTGCTCTTGGGGTTCTACGTGGAACACTGGGGGATACACGGGGTGCCTTGTACACCGATAAACTCATCTTT.

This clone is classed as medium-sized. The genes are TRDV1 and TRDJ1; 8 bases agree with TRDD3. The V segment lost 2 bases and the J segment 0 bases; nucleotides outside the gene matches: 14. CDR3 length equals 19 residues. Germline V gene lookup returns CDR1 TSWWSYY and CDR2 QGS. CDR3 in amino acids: CALGEKEGYAEMYTDKLIF. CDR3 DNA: TGTGCTCTTGGGGAAAAAGAGGGATACGCCGAAATGTACACCGATAAACTCATCTTT.

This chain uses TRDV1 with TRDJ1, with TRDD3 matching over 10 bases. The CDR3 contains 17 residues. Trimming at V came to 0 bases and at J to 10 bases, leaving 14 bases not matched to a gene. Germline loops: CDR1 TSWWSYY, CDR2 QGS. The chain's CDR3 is CALGELDLTGGFGGLIF. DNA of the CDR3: TGTGCTCTTGGGGAACTCGACCTCACTGGGGGATTTGGCGGACTCATCTTT.

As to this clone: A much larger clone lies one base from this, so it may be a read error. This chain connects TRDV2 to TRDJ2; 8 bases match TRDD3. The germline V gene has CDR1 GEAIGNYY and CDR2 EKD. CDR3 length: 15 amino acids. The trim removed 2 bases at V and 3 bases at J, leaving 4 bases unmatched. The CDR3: CACDILGGMTAQLFF. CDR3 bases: TGTGCCTGTGACATACTGGGGGGTATGACAGCACAACTCTTCTTT.

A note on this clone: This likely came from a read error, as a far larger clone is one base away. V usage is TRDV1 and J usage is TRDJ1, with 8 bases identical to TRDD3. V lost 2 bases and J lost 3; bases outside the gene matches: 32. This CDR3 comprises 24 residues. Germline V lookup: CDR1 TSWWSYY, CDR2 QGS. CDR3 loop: CALGEASPVPDLLGVILYADKLIF. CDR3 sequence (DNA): TGTGCTCTTGGGGAAGCGTCACCCGTTCCTGACTTACTGGGGGTTATCCTTTACGCCGATAAACTCATCTTT.

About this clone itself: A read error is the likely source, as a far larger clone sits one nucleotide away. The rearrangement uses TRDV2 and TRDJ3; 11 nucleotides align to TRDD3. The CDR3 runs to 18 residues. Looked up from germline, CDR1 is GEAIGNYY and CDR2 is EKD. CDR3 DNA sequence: TGTGCCTGTGACGTACTGGGGGATAGCTCCTGGGACACCCGAAAGATGTTTTTC. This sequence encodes CACDVLGDSSWDTRKMFF.

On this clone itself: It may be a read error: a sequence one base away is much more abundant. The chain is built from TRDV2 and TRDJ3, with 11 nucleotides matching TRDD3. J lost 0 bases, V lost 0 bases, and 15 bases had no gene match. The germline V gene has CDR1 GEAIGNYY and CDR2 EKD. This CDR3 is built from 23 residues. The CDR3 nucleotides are TGTGCCTGTGACACCGTACTGGGGGATATGCGTTGGGAGGGCTCCTGGGACACCCGACAGATGTTTTTC. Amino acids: CACDTVLGDMRWEGSWDTRQMFF.

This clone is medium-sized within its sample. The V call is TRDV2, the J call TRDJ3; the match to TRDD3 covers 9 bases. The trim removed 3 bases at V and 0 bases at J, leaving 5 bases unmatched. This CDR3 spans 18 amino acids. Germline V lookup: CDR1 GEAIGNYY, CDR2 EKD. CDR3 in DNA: TGTGCCTGTGACTACTGGGGGACTGACTCCTGGGACACCCGACAGATGTTTTTC. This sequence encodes CACDYWGTDSWDTRQMFF.

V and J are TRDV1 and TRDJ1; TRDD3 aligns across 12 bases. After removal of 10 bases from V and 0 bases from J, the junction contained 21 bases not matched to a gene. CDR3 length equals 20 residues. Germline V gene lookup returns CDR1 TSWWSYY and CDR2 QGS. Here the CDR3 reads CAPLLIWYWGIPAYTDKLIF. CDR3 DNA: TGTGCTCCCCTGTTAATTTGGTACTGGGGGATACCAGCGTACACCGATAAACTCATCTTT.

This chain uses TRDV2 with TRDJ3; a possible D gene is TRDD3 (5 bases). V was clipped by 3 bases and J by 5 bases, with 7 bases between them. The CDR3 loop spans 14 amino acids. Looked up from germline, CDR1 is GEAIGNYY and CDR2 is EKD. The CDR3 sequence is CACDVLGDTRQMFF. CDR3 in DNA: TGTGCCTGTGACGTACTGGGGGACACCCGACAGATGTTTTTC.

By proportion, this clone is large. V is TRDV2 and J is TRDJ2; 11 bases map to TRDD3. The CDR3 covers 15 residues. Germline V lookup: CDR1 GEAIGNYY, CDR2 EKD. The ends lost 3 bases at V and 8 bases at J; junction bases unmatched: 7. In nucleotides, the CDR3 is TGTGCCTGTGACGGCCTGGGGGATACTTCGGCACAACTCTTCTTT. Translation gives CACDGLGDTSAQLFF.

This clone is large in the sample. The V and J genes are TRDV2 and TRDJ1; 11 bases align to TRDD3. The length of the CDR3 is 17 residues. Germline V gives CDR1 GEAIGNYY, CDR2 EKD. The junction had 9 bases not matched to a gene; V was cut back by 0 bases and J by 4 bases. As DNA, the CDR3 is TGTGCCTGTGACACCTTACTGGGGGATATGGATGGCGATAAACTCATCTTT. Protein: CACDTLLGDMDGDKLIF.

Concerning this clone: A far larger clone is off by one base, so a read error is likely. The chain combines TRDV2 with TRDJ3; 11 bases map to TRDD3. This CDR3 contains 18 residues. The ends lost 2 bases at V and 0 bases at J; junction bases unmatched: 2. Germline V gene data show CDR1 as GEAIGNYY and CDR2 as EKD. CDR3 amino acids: CACDILGDSSWDTRQMFF. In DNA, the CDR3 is TGTGCCTGTGACATACTGGGGGATAGCTCCTGGGACACCCGACAGATGTTTTTC.